Listed below are T cell receptor beta chains from one sample, sequenced in a study of PD-1 and CTLA-4 blockade in melanoma. Sequenced by immunoSEQ multiplex PCR; TCRdb stores in-frame clones only, minus some. Here the sample spans tens of thousands of clones, approximately 90% being singletons. Sequenced material: CD8+ T cells from peripheral blood, taken from a patient given anti-PD-1 treatment. The receptors were gathered from a human donor with melanoma. The conserved cysteine and the conserved F or W are not part of the CDR3 here. Fields, in order: V gene, CDR3 protein.

V gene: TRBV19
CDR3 protein: ASSITNAGNEQF

V gene: TRBV11-3
CDR3 protein: ASSLEGRDHEQY

V gene: TRBV27
CDR3 protein: ASSPLRGSGGYTGELF

V gene: TRBV5-1
CDR3 protein: ASSLEGGYEQY

V gene: TRBV19
CDR3 protein: ASSKAYEQY

V gene: TRBV7-8
CDR3 protein: ASSLELASEGDTQY

V gene: TRBV6-6
CDR3 protein: ASSSLVTYEQY

V gene: TRBV27
CDR3 protein: ASSLRLASNQPQH

V gene: TRBV9
CDR3 protein: ASSALTNEQF

V gene: TRBV24-1
CDR3 protein: ATSDLVLEHEQF

V gene: TRBV3-1/TRBV3-2
CDR3 protein: ASSPPGLAGEETQY

V gene: TRBV5-6
CDR3 protein: ASSLFLMNTEAF

V gene: TRBV11-2
CDR3 protein: ASSFTPSSYNSPLH

V gene: TRBV6-5
CDR3 protein: ASSPPVISNQPQH

V gene: TRBV7-9
CDR3 protein: ASSLGTQPQH

V gene: TRBV2
CDR3 protein: ASSGGWVNTEAF

V gene: TRBV6-5
CDR3 protein: ASRDRTTYEQY

V gene: TRBV12-3/TRBV12-4
CDR3 protein: ASTPGQTYEQY

V gene: TRBV7-9
CDR3 protein: ASSLAGANYGYT